This T cell receptor beta chain was retrieved from a study of T cell responses to AZD1222 COVID-19 vaccine. Whole-study findings and limits: Females outnumbered males among donors, who were mostly white British; clonal diversity was possibly underestimated. Researchers took repertoire samples only after the peak T cell response had come. Once two AZD1222 doses were given, Spike-specific TCR breadth and depth went up.

Assay used: immunoSEQ multiplex PCR; TCRdb lists only in-frame clones, some missing. The sample records around 120,000 clones, around 90% being singletons. With 4 bases clipped from V and 7 bases from J, the junction kept 16 bases outside the gene matches. The CDR3 has 17 amino acids. Germline assignment: CDR1 SGHRS and CDR2 YFSETQ. Researchers grouped second doses given at about 4 or about 12 weeks into one pool. To note about this clone: Antigen: not known.

The sequence was obtained from an adult who received the AZD1222 COVID-19 vaccine. Material: peripheral blood, obtained 28 days after the second AZD1222 dose. The chain is built from TRBV5-1 and TRBJ2-1; 8 bases fit TRBD2. Written as DNA, the CDR3 is TGCGCCAGCAGCAGCTCACTTCGTAGCGGGATGGGGAATGAGCAGTTCTTC. Translating it yields CASSSSLRSGMGNEQFF.